Below, 24 T cell receptor beta chains from the same sample are listed, as sequenced in a study of CD8 T cells in ankylosing spondylitis. Each CDR3 protein is one row after TCRdb ran MiXCR on the 5' RACE reads. The sample yields hundreds of thousands of distinct CDR3 sequences, 12% seen once. Study-level findings and limits: A TCR beta motif of eight highly homologous variants appeared characteristic of ankylosing spondylitis blood.

Their antigens are not known. The sequencing sample was made of blood, either unsorted or a sorted T cell fraction (not recorded which). The receptor source for this set is a male donor with ankylosing spondylitis.

The gene calls are TRBV19 and TRBJ2-2; D remains ambiguous. Germline-derived CDR1 and CDR2 are LNHDA and SQIVND (reference sequence). This CDR3 has 13 residues. V was trimmed by 3 bases and J by 7 bases, leaving 9 bases between them. The CDR3: CASSISRLGELFF. The CDR3 bases are TGTGCCAGTAGTATTTCTCGCCTCGGGGAGCTGTTTTTT.

This clonotype has a handful of counts. The chain couples TRBV27 to TRBJ1-2; 9 bases fit TRBD1. Germline V gene sequence: CDR1 MNHEY, CDR2 SMNVEV (reference sequence). The V gene end was trimmed by 8 bases and the J gene end by 0 bases; junction bases not matched to a gene: 13. The CDR3 has 17 residues. CDR3 region: CASGHDIRQGANYGYTF. As DNA, the CDR3 is TGTGCCAGCGGTCACGATATTAGACAGGGGGCTAACTATGGCTACACCTTC.

This clonotype came up a few times. The rearrangement uses TRBV20-1 and TRBJ2-7; 9 bases match TRBD1. Germline V gives CDR1 DFQATT, CDR2 SNEGSKA (reference sequence). This CDR3 is 16 amino acids long. V lost 1 base and J lost 4; bases outside the gene matches: 11. CDR3 loop: CSARVTSGTGWYEQYF. The CDR3 DNA reads as TGCAGTGCTAGAGTGACCTCAGGGACAGGGTGGTACGAGCAGTACTTC.

The CDR3 coding sequence is TGTGCCAGCAGTGAAGATCGAGGGGGTTCGAATGAGCAGTTCTTC. This encodes CASSEDRGGSNEQFF. J is TRBJ2-1 and V is TRBV2; tentatively, D is TRBD1 (6 bases). V lost 1 base and J lost 7, with 14 bases in between. Germline CDR1 is SNHLY and CDR2 is FYNNEI. This CDR3 is 15 amino acids long.

The CDR3 DNA follows: TGTGCCATCAGTGTGGCGGGAGTTTACAATGAGCAGTTCTTC. It translates to CAISVAGVYNEQFF. This chain joins TRBV10-3 and TRBJ2-1, with 7 bases aligning to TRBD2. This CDR3 contains 14 residues. Germline trimming cut 4 bases from V and 4 bases from J; bases unmatched to any gene: 4. In germline, CDR1 is ENHRY, CDR2 SYGVKD.

The rearrangement joins TRBV29-1 to TRBJ1-1; tentative D call: TRBD1 (5 bases). V was pared by 7 bases and J by 1 base, with 13 bases between. Germline loops: CDR1 SQVTM, CDR2 ANQGSEA. This CDR3 is built from 13 residues. CDR3 nucleotides: TGCAGCGCCATGCGGGGGGGGAACACTGAAGCTTTCTTT. This encodes CSAMRGGNTEAFF. The full variable domain, its missing parts supplied by reference TRBV29-1 and TRBJ1-1, is SAVISQKPSRDICQRGTSLTIQCQVDSQVTMMFWYRQQPGQSLTLIATANQGSEATYESGFVIDKFPISRPNLTFSTLTVSNMSPEDSSIYLCSAMRGGNTEAFFGQGTRLTVV.

This clonotype was observed at least ten times. This chain connects TRBV12-3 or TRBV12-4 to TRBJ1-3; D is unresolved. The CDR3 spans 12 residues. V lost 3 bases to trimming and J lost 8 bases, with 8 bases between them. The CDR3 sequence: CASSFLGDTIYF. The CDR3 DNA sequence: TGTGCCAGCAGTTTTTTAGGTGACACCATATATTTT.

The V gene is TRBV25-1, the J gene TRBJ2-2, with no clear D. The V gene lost 0 bases and the J gene lost 5 bases, with 10 bases spanning the gap. CDR3 size: 15 residues. Germline loops: CDR1 MGHDK, CDR2 SYGVNS. The CDR3 loop is CASSEYGAETGELFF. As DNA, the CDR3 is TGTGCCAGCAGTGAATACGGCGCGGAGACCGGGGAGCTGTTTTTT.

This clonotype was counted between two and nine times. The chain has TRBV18 and TRBJ2-2; tentatively, D is TRBD2 (5 bases). Germline V gives CDR1 KGHSH, CDR2 LQKENI. V gave up 3 bases and J gave up 1 base, with 12 bases separating them. This CDR3 spans 16 amino acids. The CDR3 protein is CASSPPGLVNTGELFF. CDR3 bases: TGTGCCAGCTCACCTCCCGGACTGGTGAACACCGGGGAGCTGTTTTTT.

This clonotype was seen ten or more times. The chain recombines TRBV9 with TRBJ2-3; no firm D call. The CDR3 runs to 15 residues. The germline CDR1 and CDR2 sequences are SGDLS and YYNGEE. V lost 3 bases and J 0 bases, leaving 11 bases between the germline ends. CDR3 amino acids: CASSALAFSTDTQYF. CDR3 bases: TGTGCCAGCAGCGCCCTGGCCTTCAGCACAGATACGCAGTATTTT.

This sequence joins TRBV7-9 and TRBJ1-4; the D gene is possibly TRBD1 (5 bases). The CDR3 sequence is 14 residues long. Germline CDR1 is SEHNR and CDR2 is FQNEAQ (reference sequence). The V end lost 1 base, the J end lost 16 bases, and 19 bases lay between the germline ends. CDR3 bases: TGTGCCAGCAGCTTAGATCCACCCCGTTACAGGAGGTTTTTT. It encodes CASSLDPPRYRRFF.

The chain uses TRBV5-1 and TRBJ1-4; no firm D call. Trimming removed 2 bases at V and 3 bases at J, with 11 bases between. Germline V CDR1 and CDR2: SGHRS, YFSETQ. CDR3 length: 15 residues. The CDR3 is CASSFGLGPNEKLFF. CDR3 nucleotides: TGCGCCAGCAGCTTCGGACTCGGGCCTAATGAAAAACTGTTTTTT.

In this sample, this clonotype turned up many times. The V gene is TRBV12-3 or TRBV12-4, the J gene TRBJ2-7, with TRBD1 matching over 7 bases. This CDR3 spans 13 amino acids. V lost 5 bases to trimming and J lost 3 bases; unmatched junction nucleotides: 4. CDR3 DNA sequence: TGTGCCAGCAGTAGGAACAGGGGCTACGAGCAGTACTTC. It specifies CASSRNRGYEQYF.

J is TRBJ2-1 and V is TRBV5-1, with D uncertain. The germline CDR1 and CDR2 sequences are SGHRS and YFSETQ. The ends were cut back, 3 bases at V and 9 bases at J, with 16 bases in the middle. This CDR3 comprises 14 residues. The CDR3 here is CASSSDGHPGEQFF. The CDR3 region has the DNA TGCGCCAGCAGCTCGGACGGCCACCCCGGTGAGCAGTTCTTC.

This clonotype has more than one count but fewer than ten. The V and J genes are TRBV9 and TRBJ2-2; tentatively, D is TRBD1 (5 bases). Germline V CDR1 and CDR2: SGDLS, YYNGEE. Trimming removed 1 base from V and 0 bases from J, with 7 bases in between. The CDR3 covers 15 residues. CDR3 coding DNA: TGTGCCAGCAGCGTAAAGGGGCCGAACACCGGGGAGCTGTTTTTT. Its translation is CASSVKGPNTGELFF.

This clonotype was observed a few times. The chain employs TRBV7-2 and TRBJ1-4; TRBD1 might be the D (5 bases). In germline, CDR1 is SGHTA, CDR2 FQGNSA. The CDR3 has 15 residues. Trimming pared 1 base from V and 5 bases from J, leaving 11 bases between. The CDR3 sequence is CASSLVGPGNEKLFF. CDR3 DNA: TGTGCCAGCAGCTTAGTAGGGCCAGGGAATGAAAAACTGTTTTTT.

This chain connects TRBV18 to TRBJ2-1; 8 bases match TRBD2. This CDR3 comprises 16 residues. CDR1 KGHSH and CDR2 LQKENI come from the germline V gene. The V and J ends lost 0 bases and 2 bases, in that order; junction bases with no gene match: 3. CDR3 nucleotides: TGTGCCAGCTCACCACCGACTAGCGAGACCTACAATGAGCAGTTCTTC. It is translated as CASSPPTSETYNEQFF.

In its sample, this clonotype was seen a few times. This rearrangement joins TRBV20-1 to TRBJ1-1, with 7 nucleotides matching TRBD1. Germline assignment: CDR1 DFQATT and CDR2 SNEGSKA (reference sequence). The CDR3 loop spans 14 amino acids. V lost 3 bases to trimming and J lost 6 bases; unmatched junction nucleotides: 10. CDR3 region: CSAREGARPAEAFF. As DNA, the CDR3 is TGCAGTGCTAGGGAGGGGGCGCGACCGGCTGAAGCTTTCTTT.

The chain has TRBV9 and TRBJ2-1; 8 bases line up with TRBD2. There are 19 residues in the CDR3. CDR1 is SGDLS, CDR2 YYNGEE, per germline. V shed 0 bases, J shed 3 bases, and the junction held 14 bases outside the gene matches. DNA of the CDR3: TGTGCCAGCAGCGTAGTCGGACTAGCAAGTGCTTTGGGCTACAATGAGCAGTTCTTC. Protein product: CASSVVGLASALGYNEQFF.

This clonotype was counted between two and nine times. The chain is built from TRBV28 and TRBJ2-7, with 7 bases fitting TRBD2. The germline V gene has CDR1 MDHEN and CDR2 SYDVKM. V was pared by 8 bases and J by 1 base, with 11 bases of the junction left unmatched. The CDR3 is made up of 15 amino acids. In DNA form, the CDR3 reads TGTGCCAGCCGACCGGCGGGAGTTTCGTCCTACGAGCAGTACTTC. It specifies CASRPAGVSSYEQYF. Complete variable domain (other parts from reference TRBV28 and TRBJ2-7): DVKVTQSSRYLVKRTGEKVFLECVQDMDHENMFWYRQDPGLGLRLIYFSYDVKMKEKGDIPEGYSVSREKKERFSLILESASTNQTSMYLCASRPAGVSSYEQYFGPGTRLTVT.

This clonotype was seen repeatedly, ten times or more. The chain combines TRBV7-3 with TRBJ2-7, with D perhaps matching TRBD2 (6 bases). CDR1 is SGHTA, CDR2 FQGTGA, per germline. The germline V and J ends were trimmed by 5 bases and 2 bases, with 16 bases remaining between them. The CDR3 has 15 amino acids. The CDR3 nucleotides are TGTGCCAGCAGCCCCTCCGGGGGTTTGACCTACGAGCAGTACTTC. This encodes CASSPSGGLTYEQYF.

There are many counts of this clonotype. The gene calls are TRBV12-3 or TRBV12-4 and TRBJ1-6; D perhaps matches TRBD1 (5 bases). Trimming pared 2 bases from V and 7 bases from J, leaving 9 bases between. There are 14 residues in the CDR3. As DNA, the CDR3 is TGTGCCAGCAGTTTACGGGGCCGAAATTCACCCCTCCACTTT. As protein: CASSLRGRNSPLHF.

CDR3 nucleotides: TGCAGTGCGACCTGGGGACCAGAGACCCAGTACTTC. Translation: CSATWGPETQYF. The chain combines TRBV20-1 with TRBJ2-5; D is perhaps TRBD1 or TRBD2 (5 bases each). The V and J ends lost 6 bases and 4 bases respectively, with 12 bases between them. Germline CDR1 reads DFQATT; CDR2 reads SNEGSKA (reference sequence). This CDR3 spans 12 amino acids.

This clonotype showed up just a few times. The J gene is TRBJ1-2, the V gene TRBV7-2; D is unclear. CDR3 size: 16 residues. Trimming removed 1 base from V and 0 bases from J, with 12 bases in between. In germline, CDR1 is SGHTA, CDR2 FQGNSA. CDR3 region: CASSLGAGLSNYGYTF. The CDR3 nucleotides are TGTGCCAGCAGCTTAGGCGCCGGACTTTCTAACTATGGCTACACCTTC.